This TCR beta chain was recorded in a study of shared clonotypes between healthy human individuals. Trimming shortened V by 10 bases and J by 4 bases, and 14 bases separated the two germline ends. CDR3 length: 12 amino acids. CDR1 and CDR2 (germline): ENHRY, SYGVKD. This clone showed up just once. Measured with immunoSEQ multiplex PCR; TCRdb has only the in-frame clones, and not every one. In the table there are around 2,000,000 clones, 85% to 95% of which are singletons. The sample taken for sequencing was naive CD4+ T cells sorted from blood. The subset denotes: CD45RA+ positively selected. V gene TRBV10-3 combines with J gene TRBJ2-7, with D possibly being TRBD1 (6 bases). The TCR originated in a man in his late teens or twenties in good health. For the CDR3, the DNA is TGTGCCACCGGATCGACAGGATACGAGCAGTACTTC. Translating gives CATGSTGYEQYF.